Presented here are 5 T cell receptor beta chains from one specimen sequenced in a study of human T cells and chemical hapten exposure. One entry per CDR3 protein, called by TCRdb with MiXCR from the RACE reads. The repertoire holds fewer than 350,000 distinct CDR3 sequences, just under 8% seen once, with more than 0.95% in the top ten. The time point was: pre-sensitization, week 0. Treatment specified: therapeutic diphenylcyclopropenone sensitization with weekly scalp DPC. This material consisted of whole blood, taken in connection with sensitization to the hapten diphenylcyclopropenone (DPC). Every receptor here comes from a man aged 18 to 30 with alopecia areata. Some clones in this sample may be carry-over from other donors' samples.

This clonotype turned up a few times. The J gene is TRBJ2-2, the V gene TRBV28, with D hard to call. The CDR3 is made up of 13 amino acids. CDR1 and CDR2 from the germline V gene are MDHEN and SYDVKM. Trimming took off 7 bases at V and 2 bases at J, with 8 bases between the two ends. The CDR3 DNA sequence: TGTGCCAGCACCATCCCCAACACCGGGGAGCTGTTTTTT. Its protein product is CASTIPNTGELFF.

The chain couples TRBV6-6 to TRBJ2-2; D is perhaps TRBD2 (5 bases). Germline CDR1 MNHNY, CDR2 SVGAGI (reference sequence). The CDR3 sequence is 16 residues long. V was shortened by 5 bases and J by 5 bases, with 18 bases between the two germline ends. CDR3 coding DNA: TGTGCCAGCAGTCCAGTCATGAGAACGGGGACCGGGGAGCTGTTTTTT. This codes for CASSPVMRTGTGELFF.

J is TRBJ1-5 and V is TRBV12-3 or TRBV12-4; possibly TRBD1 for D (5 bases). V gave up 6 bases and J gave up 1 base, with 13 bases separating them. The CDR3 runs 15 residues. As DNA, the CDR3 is TGTGCCAGCAGCCCCGGGGGTGGAAGCAATCAGCCCCAGCATTTT. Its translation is CASSPGGGSNQPQHF.

The CDR3: CASSFGRSTEAFF. DNA of the CDR3: TGTGCCAGCAGCTTCGGCCGCAGCACTGAAGCTTTCTTT. The J gene is TRBJ1-1, the V gene TRBV7-2; D remains unclear. CDR3 length: 13 residues. Germline CDR1 reads SGHTA; CDR2 reads FQGNSA. Trimming removed 3 bases at V and 4 bases at J, with 9 bases between.

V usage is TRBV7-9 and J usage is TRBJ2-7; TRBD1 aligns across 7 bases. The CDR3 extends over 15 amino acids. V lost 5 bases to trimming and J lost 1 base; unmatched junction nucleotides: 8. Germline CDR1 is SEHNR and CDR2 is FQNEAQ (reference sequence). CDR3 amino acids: CASSMRQGLSYEQYF. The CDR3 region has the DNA TGTGCCAGCAGCATGAGACAGGGCCTGTCCTACGAGCAGTACTTC. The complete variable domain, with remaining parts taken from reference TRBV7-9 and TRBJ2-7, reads DTGVSQNPRHKITKRGQNVTFRCDPISEHNRLYWYRQTLGQGPEFLTYFQNEAQLEKSRLLSDRFSAERPKGSFSTLEIQRTEQGDSAMYLCASSMRQGLSYEQYFGPGTRLTVT.